This paragraph covers one T cell receptor beta chain sequence. Its cognate antigen has yet to be identified. Nothing much larger sits one base from this clone, and base qualities are not available. Donors were 40 or so systemically healthy Caucasian individuals from Russia aged roughly 6 to 90 years. Roughly 9.5 milliliters of peripheral blood were drawn from each donor into EDTA-treated Vacutainer tubes. PBMCs were isolated by Ficoll-Paque density-gradient centrifugation, with at least 6 million obtained per sample. Total RNA was extracted from PBMCs with Trizol reagent, with at least 6 micrograms obtained per sample. For every donor, flow cytometry on a PBMC aliquot measured the percentage of naive CD45RAhigh/CD27high T cells. This entry is derived from a study of blood T cells in healthy people across ages (dated by TCRdb to between 2015 and 2016). Study-wide context: In model experiments, template switching captured roughly one uniquely barcoded TCR beta cDNA molecule for every two T cells. The study measured age-related changes in TCR beta repertoire diversity using deep sequencing normalized with unique cDNA molecular identifiers. For two donors (one aged 18 to 30 and one aged 80 or older), the study analyzed two additional independent replicas of 1 million unique cDNA reads from the same blood draw. To avoid experimental bias, donors of different ages were spread randomly across the sequencing lanes. The donors were divided into four age groups: young (average approximately 16 years), middle-aged (about 40), aged (62) and long-lived (around 87). What the study reported, not specific to this receptor: Observed TCR beta diversity per million T cells fell roughly linearly with age, and a significant reduction was already apparent by age roughly 40. The percentage of naive T cells measured by flow cytometry correlated strongly with observed TCR beta diversity. Estimates of total diversity based on one million sequenced T cells were considered lower bounds and underestimates. Compared with the aged group, the long-lived group had more naive CD4+ T cells, fewer expanded clones and increased TCR diversity, a pattern suggesting age selection. Conclusive comparison of naive and antigen-experienced compartments was prevented by the profiling of bulk unsorted PBMCs. The CMV infection status of donors was not known, potentially confounding age-related changes in expanded clonotypes.

Libraries were prepared through 5' RACE. Sequencing was performed on an Illumina HiSeq 2500. A second PCR of roughly 6 to 11 cycles was performed with a sample-barcoded 5' primer and a J-beta primer mix. A unique molecular identifier was introduced onto each TCR beta cDNA molecule by a template-switch 5' adaptor carrying 12 random nucleotides. Each sample yielded at least 2.5 million CDR3-containing paired-end reads. The Mint cDNA synthesis kit, primed by a TRBC-specific oligonucleotide, was used to synthesize first-strand cDNA from all RNA. Following uracil-DNA glycosylase treatment, all cDNA underwent a first 18-cycle PCR with the universal primers M1SS and BC2_uni_R. Per the authors' processing: For normalization, 1 million high-quality reads were randomly selected from each sample, with every read carrying a distinct molecular identifier. Reads sharing molecular identifiers were discarded rather than binned into consensus sequences. MiTCR, set to a Q25 quality threshold and the strictest error-elimination algorithm, was used for CDR3 identification, clonotype clustering and error correction. A nonparametric unseen species model using Euler transformation provided a lower-bound estimate of total TCR beta diversity. TCRdb reprocessing: public reads trimmed at Q25 with fastp, clones called with MiXCR, in-frame beta chains kept. When rows share a CDR3 protein, they turn into one entry using the most common DNA and genes. For this entry, the V and J calls and clone size follow TCRdb and not the study's own pipeline. The sample table records roughly 570,000 distinct CDR3 sequences; about 26% of these occur just once. About 18% of the sample is taken by the ten largest.

The clonotype was recovered from a woman aged 65 to 85 in good health. Sequenced: blood.

The nucleotide sequence reads TGTGCCAGCAGTGAACTACAGGTTGAGCAGTTCTTC. The encoded protein is CASSELQVEQFF. The chain is assembled from TRBV2 and TRBJ2-1; matching of 5 bases hints at TRBD1 as the D gene. Spanning cysteine to phenylalanine, the CDR3 consists of 12 amino acids. The CDR3 DNA has 36 bases and is translated from base 1. The germline V gene gives CDR1 as SNHLY and CDR2 as FYNNEI. V sheds 2 bases and J sheds 9 bases, leaving 8 bases between their ends.